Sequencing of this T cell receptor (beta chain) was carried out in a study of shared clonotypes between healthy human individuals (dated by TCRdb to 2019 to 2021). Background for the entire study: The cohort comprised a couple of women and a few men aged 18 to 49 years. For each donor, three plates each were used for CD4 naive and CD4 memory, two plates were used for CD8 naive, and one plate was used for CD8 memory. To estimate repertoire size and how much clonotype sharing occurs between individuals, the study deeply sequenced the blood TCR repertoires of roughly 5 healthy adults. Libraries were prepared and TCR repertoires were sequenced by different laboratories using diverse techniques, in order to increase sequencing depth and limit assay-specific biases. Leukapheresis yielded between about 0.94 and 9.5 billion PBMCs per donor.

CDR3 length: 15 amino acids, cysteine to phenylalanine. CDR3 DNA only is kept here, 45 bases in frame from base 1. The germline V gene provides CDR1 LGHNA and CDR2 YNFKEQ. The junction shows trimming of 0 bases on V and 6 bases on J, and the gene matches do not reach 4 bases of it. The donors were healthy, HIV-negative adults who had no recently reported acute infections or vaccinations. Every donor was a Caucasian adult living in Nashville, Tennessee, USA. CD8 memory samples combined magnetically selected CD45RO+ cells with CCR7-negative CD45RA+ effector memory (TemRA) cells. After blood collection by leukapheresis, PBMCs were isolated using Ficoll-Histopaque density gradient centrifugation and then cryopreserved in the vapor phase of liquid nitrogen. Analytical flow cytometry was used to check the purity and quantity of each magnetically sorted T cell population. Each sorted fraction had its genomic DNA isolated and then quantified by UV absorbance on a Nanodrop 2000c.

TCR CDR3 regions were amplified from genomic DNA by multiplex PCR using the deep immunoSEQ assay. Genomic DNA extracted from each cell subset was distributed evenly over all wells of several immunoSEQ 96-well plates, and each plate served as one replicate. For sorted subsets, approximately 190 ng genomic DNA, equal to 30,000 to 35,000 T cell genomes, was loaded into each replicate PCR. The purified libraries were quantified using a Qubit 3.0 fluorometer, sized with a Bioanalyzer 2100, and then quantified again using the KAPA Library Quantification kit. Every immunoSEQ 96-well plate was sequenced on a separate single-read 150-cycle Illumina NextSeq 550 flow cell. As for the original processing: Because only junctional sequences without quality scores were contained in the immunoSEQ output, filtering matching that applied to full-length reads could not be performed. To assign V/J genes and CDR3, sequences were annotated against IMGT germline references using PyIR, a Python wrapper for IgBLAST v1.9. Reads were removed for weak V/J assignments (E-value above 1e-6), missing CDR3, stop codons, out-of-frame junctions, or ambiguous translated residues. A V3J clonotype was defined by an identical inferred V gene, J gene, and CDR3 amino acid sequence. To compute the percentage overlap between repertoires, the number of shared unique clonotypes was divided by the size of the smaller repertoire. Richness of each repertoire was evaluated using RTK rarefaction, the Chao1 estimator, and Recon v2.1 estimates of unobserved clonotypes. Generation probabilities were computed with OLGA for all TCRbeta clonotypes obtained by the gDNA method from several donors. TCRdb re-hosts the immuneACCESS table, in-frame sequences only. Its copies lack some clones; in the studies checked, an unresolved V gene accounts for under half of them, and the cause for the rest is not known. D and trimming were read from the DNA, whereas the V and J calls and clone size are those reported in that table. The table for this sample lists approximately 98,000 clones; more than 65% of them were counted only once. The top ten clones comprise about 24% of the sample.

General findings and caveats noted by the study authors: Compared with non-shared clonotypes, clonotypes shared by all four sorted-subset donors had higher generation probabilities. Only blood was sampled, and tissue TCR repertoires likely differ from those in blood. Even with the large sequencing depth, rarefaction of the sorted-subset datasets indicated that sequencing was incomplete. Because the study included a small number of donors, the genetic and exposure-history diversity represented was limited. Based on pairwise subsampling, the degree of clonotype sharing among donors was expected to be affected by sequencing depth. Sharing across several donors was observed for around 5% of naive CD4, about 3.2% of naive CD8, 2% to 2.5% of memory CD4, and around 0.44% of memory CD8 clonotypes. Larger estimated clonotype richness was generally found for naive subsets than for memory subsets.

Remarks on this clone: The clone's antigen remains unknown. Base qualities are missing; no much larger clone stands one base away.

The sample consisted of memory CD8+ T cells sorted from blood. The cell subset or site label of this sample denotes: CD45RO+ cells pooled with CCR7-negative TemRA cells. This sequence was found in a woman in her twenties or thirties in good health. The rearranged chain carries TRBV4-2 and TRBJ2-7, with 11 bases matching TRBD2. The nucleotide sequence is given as TGTGCCAGCAGCCAAGATACTAGCGGGAGTTCCGAGCAGTACTTC. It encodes CASSQDTSGSSEQYF.